The 4 T cell receptor beta chains below all came from one sample that was sequenced in a study of CD8+ T cells in alopecia areata. cDNA serving as the sequencing template came from extracted, reverse transcribed RNA. The table came from immunoSEQ multiplex PCR; TCRdb's copy has only in-frame clones and leaves some out. Of 90,000 to 130,000 clones listed, roughly 59% are singletons. Sequencing was performed on CD8+ T cells sorted from blood. These receptors were obtained from a human donor in good health.

The rearrangement links TRBV2 to TRBJ2-2, with a possible D match to TRBD1 (6 bases). In germline, CDR1 is SNHLY, CDR2 FYNNEI. The CDR3 is 15 amino acids. Trimming stripped 3 bases from V and 3 bases from J, with 11 bases between. The CDR3 coding sequence is TGTGCCAGCAGTGATATCACAGGGTACACCGGGGAGCTGTTTTTT. Its protein product is CASSDITGYTGELFF. The full variable domain, rest sourced from reference TRBV2 and TRBJ2-2, is EPEVTQTPSHQVTQMGQEVILRCVPISNHLYFYWYRQILGQKVEFLVSFYNNEISEKSEIFDDQFSVERPDGSNFTLKIRSTKLEDSAMYFCASSDITGYTGELFFGEGSRLTVL.

This chain links TRBV25-1 with TRBJ2-4; D may be TRBD1 (6 bases). Per the germline V gene, CDR1 is MGHDK and CDR2 is SYGVNS. V was shortened by 6 bases and J by 3 bases, with 12 bases between the two germline ends. CDR3 length: 14 amino acids. CDR3 DNA: TGTGCCAGCAGCGAACAGGGACGCAAAAACATTCAGTACTTC. As protein: CASSEQGRKNIQYF.

This sequence joins TRBV13 and TRBJ1-1; D gene uncertain. Germline V gene data show CDR1 as PRHDT and CDR2 as FYEKMQ (reference sequence). Trimming pared 2 bases from V and 11 bases from J, leaving 12 bases between. The CDR3 length is 12 residues. The CDR3 here is CASSLKIRGAFF. In DNA, the CDR3 is TGTGCCAGCAGCTTAAAGATTCGTGGGGCTTTCTTT.

This clone was seen a few times. V and J are TRBV23-1 and TRBJ2-6, with unresolved D. TRBV23-1 is placed among ORFs of uncertain function. V was trimmed by 0 bases and J by 2 bases, leaving 8 bases between them. This CDR3 is 16 amino acids long. The CDR3 region is CASSQSTVTGANVLTF. The CDR3 DNA is TGCGCCAGCAGTCAATCAACGGTCACTGGGGCCAACGTCCTGACTTTC.